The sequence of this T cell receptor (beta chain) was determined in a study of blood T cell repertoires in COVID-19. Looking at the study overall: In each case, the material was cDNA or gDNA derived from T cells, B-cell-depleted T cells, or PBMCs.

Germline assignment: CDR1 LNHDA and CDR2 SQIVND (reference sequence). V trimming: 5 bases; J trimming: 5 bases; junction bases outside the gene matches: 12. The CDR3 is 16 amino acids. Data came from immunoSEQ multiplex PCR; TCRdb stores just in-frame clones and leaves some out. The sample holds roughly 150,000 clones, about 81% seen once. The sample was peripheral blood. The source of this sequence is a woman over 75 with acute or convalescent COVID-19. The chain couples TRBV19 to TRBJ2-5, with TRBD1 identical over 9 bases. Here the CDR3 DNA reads TGTGCCAGTAGTTCCCCCCGACAGGGGGGTGGCGAGACCCAGTACTTC. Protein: CASSSPRQGGGETQYF. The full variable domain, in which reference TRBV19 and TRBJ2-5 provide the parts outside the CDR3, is DGGITQSPKYLFRKEGQNVTLSCEQNLNHDAMYWYRQDPGQGLRLIYYSQIVNDFQKGDIAEGYSVSREKKESFPLTVTSAQKNPTAFYLCASSSPRQGGGETQYFGPGTRLLVL.